This T cell receptor (beta chain) was retrieved from a study of cytotoxic CD8 clonotypes in ibrutinib-treated CLL. Overall study context: Responses: some 25 partial, 2 complete; after median around 68 months, around 14 stayed remitted, around twelve progressed. General observations from the study: Clonotypes that were public were uncommon, and they contracted or stayed stable on treatment.

As for this clone: The antigen is undetermined.

The method was immunoSEQ multiplex PCR; TCRdb's version includes in-frame clones alone and lacks a portion of them. The sample has 200,000 to 250,000 clones; roughly three quarters are singletons. CDR3 length: 14 residues. V lost 4 bases, J lost 4 bases, and 14 bases lay in between. Germline CDR1 is SGHRS and CDR2 is YFSETQ. This receptor was taken from a human donor with chronic lymphocytic leukemia. The chain has TRBV5-1 and TRBJ2-5, with unresolved D. The source material was PBMCs, sampled after 12 months of ibrutinib treatment. CDR3: CASSQVTGTETQYF. CDR3 sequence (DNA): TGCGCCAGCAGCCAAGTAACTGGAACAGAGACCCAGTACTTC.